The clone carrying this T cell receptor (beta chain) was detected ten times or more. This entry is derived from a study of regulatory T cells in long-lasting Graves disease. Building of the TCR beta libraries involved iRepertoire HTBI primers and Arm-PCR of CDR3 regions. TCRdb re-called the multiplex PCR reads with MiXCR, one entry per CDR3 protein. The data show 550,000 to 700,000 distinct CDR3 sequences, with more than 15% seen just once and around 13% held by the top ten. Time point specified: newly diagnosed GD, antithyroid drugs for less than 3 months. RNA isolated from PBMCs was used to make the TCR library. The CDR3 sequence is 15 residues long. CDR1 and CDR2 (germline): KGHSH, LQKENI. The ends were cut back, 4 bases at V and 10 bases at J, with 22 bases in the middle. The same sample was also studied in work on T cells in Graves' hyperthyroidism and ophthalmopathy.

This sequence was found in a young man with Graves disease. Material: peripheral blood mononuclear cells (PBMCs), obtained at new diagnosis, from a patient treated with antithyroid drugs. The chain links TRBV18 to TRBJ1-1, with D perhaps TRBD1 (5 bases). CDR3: CASSQSGTDELRAFF. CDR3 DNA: TGTGCCAGCTCACAGTCCGGGACCGACGAGCTGCGAGCTTTCTTT.